These 22 T cell receptor beta chains were sequenced from one sample in a study of T cell repertoires in cytomegalovirus infection. TCRdb independently ran MiXCR on the reads; one entry per CDR3 protein. The table shows under 350,000 distinct CDR3 sequences, with 9% to 9.5% occurring only once. The sequencing input was PBMCs. The receptors were sampled from a human donor in good health (CMV status not recorded). Some clones in this sample may be carry-over from other donors' samples.

In its sample, this clonotype was seen many times. CDR3 sequence reads: CASSIFSGSGRRKEQFF. DNA of the CDR3: TGTGCCAGTAGTATATTTTCCGGGAGCGGGAGGAGAAAGGAGCAGTTCTTC. The gene calls are TRBV19 and TRBJ2-1, with 9 bases aligning to TRBD2. In germline, CDR1 is LNHDA, CDR2 SQIVND (reference sequence). The CDR3 length is 17 residues. V was pared by 2 bases and J by 10 bases, with 15 bases of the junction left unmatched. Full variable domain (remainder filled in from reference TRBV19 and TRBJ2-1): DGGITQSPKYLFRKEGQNVTLSCEQNLNHDAMYWYRQDPGQGLRLIYYSQIVNDFQKGDIAEGYSVSREKKESFPLTVTSAQKNPTAFYLCASSIFSGSGRRKEQFFGPGTRLTVL.

This clonotype was found many times. The genes are TRBV7-9 and TRBJ1-1, with D perhaps TRBD1 (6 bases). Trimming left V 5 bases short and J 6 bases short, with 25 bases between. This CDR3 comprises 17 residues. Per germline, CDR1 SEHNR and CDR2 FQNEAQ (reference sequence). CDR3 loop: CASSQSPGTKKVPEAFF. The CDR3 DNA sequence: TGTGCCAGCAGCCAAAGTCCCGGGACAAAAAAGGTACCTGAAGCTTTCTTT. Full variable domain (rest looked up from reference TRBV7-9 and TRBJ1-1): DTGVSQNPRHKITKRGQNVTFRCDPISEHNRLYWYRQTLGQGPEFLTYFQNEAQLEKSRLLSDRFSAERPKGSFSTLEIQRTEQGDSAMYLCASSQSPGTKKVPEAFFGQGTRLTVV.

The chain couples TRBV5-6 to TRBJ2-2, with D tentatively TRBD2 (5 bases). The germline gives CDR1 SGHDT, CDR2 YYEEEE. V was pared by 0 bases and J by 4 bases, with 10 bases between. The CDR3 length is 15 residues. Here the CDR3 reads CASSLERVRTGELFF. The CDR3 DNA reads TGTGCCAGCAGCTTGGAGAGGGTACGCACCGGGGAGCTGTTTTTT. Looking up the rest from reference TRBV5-6 and TRBJ2-2 gives the full variable domain: DAGVTQSPTHLIKTRGQQVTLRCSPKSGHDTVSWYQQALGQGPQFIFQYYEEEERQRGNFPDRFSGHQFPNYSSELNVNALLLGDSALYLCASSLERVRTGELFFGEGSRLTVL.

The chain links TRBV5-6 to TRBJ2-3, with D uncertain. Germline values: CDR1 SGHDT, CDR2 YYEEEE. With 3 bases removed from V and 10 bases from J, the gap between germline ends came to 18 bases. The CDR3 has 14 amino acids. The CDR3 spells CASSSTPEPGAQYF. CDR3 sequence (DNA): TGTGCCAGCAGCTCAACACCAGAACCCGGAGCGCAGTATTTT.

This rearrangement joins TRBV5-4 to TRBJ2-1; D is possibly TRBD2 (5 bases). From germline, CDR1 is SGHNT and CDR2 YYREEE (reference sequence). V lost 5 bases and J lost 10, with 19 bases in between. The CDR3 spans 14 residues. The CDR3 here is CASSQSGFRREQFF. CDR3 DNA sequence: TGTGCCAGCAGTCAGAGCGGATTTCGCCGGGAGCAGTTCTTC.

The chain has TRBV5-1 and TRBJ2-1; D remains unclear. Germline loops: CDR1 SGHRS, CDR2 YFSETQ. Trimming stripped 4 bases from V and 5 bases from J, with 25 bases between. The CDR3 contains 18 residues. CDR3 in DNA: TGCGCCAGCAGCCCACACACCACTTTAAGGGCGGTGAACAATGAGCAGTTCTTC. Protein sequence: CASSPHTTLRAVNNEQFF.

The gene calls are TRBV12-3 or TRBV12-4 and TRBJ2-5, with D perhaps matching TRBD2 (5 bases). Trimming pared 3 bases from V and 4 bases from J, leaving 15 bases between. The CDR3 totals 15 residues. The CDR3 protein is CASSFGGFRGETQYF. In DNA form, the CDR3 reads TGTGCCAGCAGTTTTGGAGGATTTCGGGGAGAGACCCAGTACTTC.

The V and J genes are TRBV7-2 and TRBJ1-4; D not certain. The CDR3 has 15 amino acids. Trimming stripped 1 base from V and 4 bases from J, with 10 bases between. Germline loops: CDR1 SGHTA, CDR2 FQGNSA. CDR3 sequence: CASSLGQPSNEKLFF. As DNA, the CDR3 is TGTGCCAGCAGCTTAGGGCAGCCTAGTAATGAAAAACTGTTTTTT.

This clonotype was observed at least ten times. J is TRBJ2-1 and V is TRBV7-8, with no clear D. Germline V gives CDR1 SGHVS, CDR2 FQNEAQ. This CDR3 contains 10 residues. The ends were cut back, 1 base at V and 8 bases at J, with 0 bases in the middle. This CDR3 reads CASSLDEQFF. The CDR3 DNA sequence: TGTGCCAGCAGCTTAGATGAGCAGTTCTTC. Full variable domain (outside the CDR3, taken from reference TRBV7-8 and TRBJ2-1): GAGVSQSPRYKVAKRGQDVALRCDPISGHVSLFWYQQALGQGPEFLTYFQNEAQLDKSGLPSDRFFAERPEGSVSTLKIQRTQQEDSAVYLCASSLDEQFFGPGTRLTVL.

This chain connects TRBV14 to TRBJ2-7; 11 bases line up with TRBD2. V dropped 6 bases and J dropped 6; count of bases not matched to a gene: 7. This CDR3 is 14 amino acids long. The germline V gene has CDR1 SGHDN and CDR2 FVKESK. The CDR3 is CASRVSGGAGEQYF. CDR3 nucleotides: TGTGCCAGCAGGGTTAGCGGGGGGGCCGGCGAGCAGTACTTC.

This clonotype was seen a handful of times. V and J are TRBV20-1 and TRBJ2-1; 14 bases align to TRBD2. Germline V gene lookup returns CDR1 DFQATT and CDR2 SNEGSKA (reference sequence). The junction had 2 bases not matched to a gene; V was cut back by 3 bases and J by 7 bases. The CDR3 has 14 residues. In DNA form, the CDR3 reads TGCAGTGCTAGGGGACTAGCGGGAGAGAATGAGCAGTTCTTC. Translating it yields CSARGLAGENEQFF.

This clonotype is judged medium-sized. The chain combines TRBV7-2 with TRBJ2-3; D gene unclear. V dropped 5 bases and J dropped 5 bases, with 14 bases sitting between them. The CDR3 contains 14 residues. Germline V gene sequence: CDR1 SGHTA, CDR2 FQGNSA. For the CDR3, the DNA is TGTGCCAGCAGCGTAACTAATAAAGTAGATACGCAGTATTTT. Protein product: CASSVTNKVDTQYF.

This chain's CDR3 is CASNLLAGTYNEQFF. The CDR3 region has the DNA TGTGCCAGCAACCTTCTAGCGGGGACGTACAATGAGCAGTTCTTC. The rearrangement links TRBV12-3 or TRBV12-4 to TRBJ2-1; TRBD2 agrees at 9 bases. The J segment lost 4 bases and the V segment lost 7 bases, leaving 8 bases of the junction unmatched. This CDR3 is 15 amino acids long.

This clonotype has a count of ten or more. The chain links TRBV28 to TRBJ1-2; D is unclear. Germline-derived CDR1 and CDR2 are MDHEN and SYDVKM. V gave up 6 bases and J gave up 3 bases, with 5 bases separating them. This CDR3 is built from 11 residues. The CDR3, as DNA: TGTGCCAGCAGCGAGGACTATGGCTACACCTTC. Amino acids: CASSEDYGYTF.

This clonotype was picked up many times. The junction departs from the called germline gene at one end, perhaps through a read error. The J gene is TRBJ2-5, the V gene TRBV7-2; D unresolved. This CDR3 is built from 12 residues. Germline V gives CDR1 SGHTA, CDR2 FQGNSA. The CDR3 DNA is TGTGCCAGCAGCTTAGCCGGGCCAGCAGAGATGTTC. The encoded protein is CASSLAGPAEMF.

There are many counts of this clonotype. The V and J genes are TRBV7-9 and TRBJ1-4; D might be TRBD1 (5 bases). CDR1 is SEHNR and CDR2 is FQNEAQ in the germline V gene (reference sequence). The V end was cut by 5 bases, the J end by 4 bases, with 17 bases between. The CDR3 runs to 16 residues. The CDR3 DNA sequence: TGTGCCAGCAGCCCCCCCCGGGACGGCCTTAATGAAAAACTGTTTTTT. This encodes CASSPPRDGLNEKLFF. The variable domain in full, with the rest retrieved from reference TRBV7-9 and TRBJ1-4, is DTGVSQNPRHKITKRGQNVTFRCDPISEHNRLYWYRQTLGQGPEFLTYFQNEAQLEKSRLLSDRFSAERPKGSFSTLEIQRTEQGDSAMYLCASSPPRDGLNEKLFFGSGTQLSVL.

J is TRBJ2-7 and V is TRBV6-6, with a tentative D call TRBD2 (6 bases). Trimming pared 6 bases from V and 1 base from J, leaving 13 bases between. Germline-derived CDR1 and CDR2 are MNHNY and SVGAGI (reference sequence). The CDR3 runs 14 residues. This CDR3 reads CASRPLGLSYEQYF. In DNA, the CDR3 is TGTGCCAGCAGGCCTTTGGGACTTTCCTACGAGCAGTACTTC.

This clonotype was seen more than once but under ten times. The chain combines TRBV4-3 with TRBJ2-5; no firm D call. This CDR3 contains 15 residues. V was clipped by 0 bases and J by 4 bases, with 12 bases between them. Looked up from germline, CDR1 is LGHNA and CDR2 is YSLEER. CDR3: CASSQEFGFGETQYF. The DNA of the CDR3 is TGCGCCAGCAGCCAAGAATTTGGGTTTGGAGAGACCCAGTACTTC.

This clonotype was seen at least ten times. The V call is TRBV4-3, the J call TRBJ2-1; D unresolved. The germline V gene has CDR1 LGHNA and CDR2 YSLEER. The CDR3 totals 16 residues. V lost 0 bases and J 8 bases, leaving 17 bases between the germline ends. The CDR3 nucleotides are TGCGCCAGCAGCCAAGATCGGTCTGTTTACGGGCATGAGCAGTTCTTC. Protein sequence: CASSQDRSVYGHEQFF.

This clonotype was seen more than once but under ten times. The J gene is TRBJ1-5, the V gene TRBV19, with TRBD1 as a possible D gene (5 bases). The length of the CDR3 is 13 residues. Trimming left V 7 bases short and J 9 bases short, with 16 bases between. Germline assignment: CDR1 LNHDA and CDR2 SQIVND (reference sequence). For the CDR3, the DNA is TGTGCCAGTACCCTTAAGGGGAGGCGGCCCCAGCATTTT. Residues: CASTLKGRRPQHF. The full variable domain, with the rest looked up from reference TRBV19 and TRBJ1-5, is DGGITQSPKYLFRKEGQNVTLSCEQNLNHDAMYWYRQDPGQGLRLIYYSQIVNDFQKGDIAEGYSVSREKKESFPLTVTSAQKNPTAFYLCASTLKGRRPQHFGDGTRLSIL.

This clonotype has just a few counts. The chain couples TRBV7-2 to TRBJ1-2; 8 positions match TRBD1. Germline CDR1 reads SGHTA; CDR2 reads FQGNSA. V was clipped by 1 base and J by 4 bases; unmatched bases: 5. The CDR3 totals 15 residues. CDR3 amino acids: CASSLGPGQGYGYTF. The DNA of the CDR3 is TGTGCCAGCAGCTTAGGTCCAGGACAGGGCTATGGCTACACCTTC.

This clonotype was counted between two and nine times. The V gene is TRBV28, the J gene TRBJ1-2; a possible D gene is TRBD1 (6 bases). This CDR3 contains 13 residues. Germline assignment: CDR1 MDHEN and CDR2 SYDVKM. The V and J ends lost 7 bases and 6 bases respectively, with 15 bases between them. CDR3 bases: TGTGCCAGCACCGTACAGGGATTAGATGGCTACACCTTC. Encoded protein: CASTVQGLDGYTF.